The 22 T cell receptor beta chains presented below share a single source sample, sequenced in a study of siplizumab effects on memory and regulatory T cells. TCRdb keeps only in-frame clones here, not all; method: immunoSEQ multiplex PCR. The sample has approximately 94,000 clones, around 93% seen once. The source material was non-Treg CD4+ T cells sorted from blood. The receptors here all came from a human donor in good health.

The V gene is TRBV10-3, the J gene TRBJ2-7; 8 bases are a match to TRBD1. Germline V gives CDR1 ENHRY, CDR2 SYGVKD. The CDR3 spans 16 residues. The V and J ends lost 3 bases and 5 bases, in that order; junction bases with no gene match: 12. The DNA for the CDR3 is TGTGCCATCAGTGAAGGGCCGCCAGGGGGCTTCAACGAGCAGTACTTC. It yields the protein CAISEGPPGGFNEQYF.

This chain joins TRBV7-2 and TRBJ2-1, with D tentatively TRBD2 (6 bases). Trimming took off 1 base at V and 10 bases at J, with 17 bases between the two ends. In germline, CDR1 is SGHTA, CDR2 FQGNSA. This CDR3 region has 15 residues. CDR3 amino acids: CASSLDGWPGGEQFF. In DNA, the CDR3 is TGTGCCAGCAGCTTAGACGGGTGGCCAGGAGGGGAGCAGTTCTTC.

The chain employs TRBV6-5 and TRBJ1-5; D call uncertain. The germline V and J ends were trimmed by 6 bases and 9 bases, with 21 bases remaining between them. The germline V gene encodes CDR1 MNHEY and CDR2 SVGAGI. CDR3 length: 15 amino acids. This CDR3 reads CASRSNLDSQRPQHF. DNA of the CDR3: TGTGCCAGCAGGTCAAACCTGGACTCTCAGAGGCCCCAGCATTTT.

The chain carries TRBV7-3 and TRBJ2-5; 14 nucleotides line up with TRBD2. Germline V lookup: CDR1 SGHTA, CDR2 FQGTGA. The V and J ends lost 2 bases and 5 bases, in that order; junction bases with no gene match: 7. The CDR3 covers 17 residues. The chain's CDR3 is CASSLGTSGRRGETQYF. The CDR3 DNA reads as TGTGCCAGCAGCTTAGGGACTAGCGGGAGACGAGGGGAGACCCAGTACTTC.

This clone was counted once. The chain recombines TRBV5-1 with TRBJ1-4; TRBD1 aligns across 7 bases. Germline CDR1 reads SGHRS; CDR2 reads YFSETQ. Unmatched junction bases numbered 7, after V lost 0 bases and J lost 5 bases. This CDR3 contains 16 residues. Here the CDR3 DNA reads TGCGCCAGCAGCTTGGAGGGGGGACAGAGAAATGAAAAACTGTTTTTT. Residues: CASSLEGGQRNEKLFF.

The V gene is TRBV5-1, the J gene TRBJ2-7; either TRBD1 or TRBD2 may fit D (5 bases each). CDR3 length: 16 residues. V was shortened by 0 bases and J by 7 bases, with 20 bases between the two germline ends. Germline V gives CDR1 SGHRS, CDR2 YFSETQ. CDR3 loop: CASSLGGGIGAGEQYF. The CDR3, as DNA: TGCGCCAGCAGCTTGGGAGGAGGAATCGGGGCTGGGGAGCAGTACTTC.

This chain joins TRBV5-4 and TRBJ2-7, with 14 bases that match TRBD2. From germline, CDR1 is SGHNT and CDR2 YYREEE (reference sequence). This CDR3 is 17 amino acids long. Losses at the gene ends were 4 bases for V and 0 bases for J; bases not matched to a gene: 6. CDR3 nucleotide sequence: TGTGCCAGCAGCACGGGACTAGCGGGGGTCCCCTCCTACGAGCAGTACTTC. Translated, it gives CASSTGLAGVPSYEQYF.

The chain couples TRBV2 to TRBJ2-7; the match to TRBD1 covers 10 bases. The V and J ends lost 4 bases and 2 bases, in that order; junction bases with no gene match: 2. Germline CDR1 and CDR2: SNHLY and FYNNEI. The CDR3 contains 14 residues. CDR3 region: CASSGQGAAYEQYF. The CDR3 region has the DNA TGTGCCAGCAGTGGACAGGGGGCCGCCTACGAGCAGTACTTC.

The chain links TRBV7-2 to TRBJ1-6; no clear D gene. The germline V and J ends were trimmed by 1 base and 10 bases, with 11 bases remaining between them. CDR3 length: 14 residues. In germline, CDR1 is SGHTA, CDR2 FQGNSA. The CDR3: CASSLVGDWSPLHF. The CDR3 coding sequence is TGTGCCAGCAGCTTAGTGGGCGACTGGTCACCCCTCCACTTT.

A single count supports this clone. The chain joins TRBV28 to TRBJ1-5; TRBD1 matches 8 bases. Germline-derived CDR1 and CDR2 are MDHEN and SYDVKM. This CDR3 is built from 16 residues. Losses at the gene ends were 6 bases for V and 2 bases for J; bases not matched to a gene: 9. CDR3 sequence reads: CASSRDRKLGNQPQHF. CDR3 nucleotides: TGTGCCAGCAGCCGGGACAGGAAGTTGGGCAATCAGCCCCAGCATTTT.

The V and J genes are TRBV7-9 and TRBJ2-1; TRBD2 matches 10 bases. Per germline, CDR1 SEHNR and CDR2 FQNEAQ (reference sequence). Losses at the gene ends were 0 bases for V and 4 bases for J; bases not matched to a gene: 3. This CDR3 spans 16 amino acids. CDR3 amino acids: CASSLAPTSGYNEQFF. CDR3 DNA: TGTGCCAGCAGCTTAGCCCCGACTAGCGGGTACAATGAGCAGTTCTTC. Together with reference TRBV7-9 and TRBJ2-1, the CDR3 gives the full variable domain: DTGVSQNPRHKITKRGQNVTFRCDPISEHNRLYWYRQTLGQGPEFLTYFQNEAQLEKSRLLSDRFSAERPKGSFSTLEIQRTEQGDSAMYLCASSLAPTSGYNEQFFGPGTRLTVL.

The gene calls are TRBV29-1 and TRBJ2-7, with D possibly being TRBD1 (6 bases). This CDR3 has 13 residues. Germline loops: CDR1 SQVTM, CDR2 ANQGSEA. Deletions cut 6 bases from V and 7 bases from J, with 19 bases between. This CDR3 reads CSVLKSRGEEQYF. The CDR3 coding sequence is TGCAGCGTACTTAAGTCCAGGGGCGAGGAGCAGTACTTC.

V usage is TRBV2 and J usage is TRBJ1-2, with a possible D match to TRBD1 (5 bases). V dropped 0 bases and J dropped 7 bases, with 12 bases sitting between them. Germline V CDR1 and CDR2: SNHLY, FYNNEI. The CDR3 extends over 14 amino acids. The CDR3 here is CASSEAREAGGYTF. In nucleotides, the CDR3 is TGTGCCAGCAGTGAAGCCAGGGAAGCCGGTGGCTACACCTTC.

The chain couples TRBV11-3 to TRBJ2-2, with a weak D call TRBD1 (6 bases). CDR1 and CDR2 from the germline V gene are SGHNT and YENEEA. The CDR3 is 15 residues long. V lost 4 bases and J 1 base, leaving 10 bases between the germline ends. This CDR3 is CASSSTGRNTGELFF. CDR3 sequence (DNA): TGTGCCAGCAGCTCTACAGGGAGGAACACCGGGGAGCTGTTTTTT.

The gene calls are TRBV10-1 and TRBJ2-3; 8 bases match TRBD2. The J segment lost 1 base and the V segment lost 2 bases, leaving 5 bases of the junction unmatched. Germline V gene lookup returns CDR1 WNHNN and CDR2 SYGVQD (reference sequence). The CDR3 contains 16 residues. CDR3 region: CASSETGGPGTDTQYF. CDR3 nucleotides: TGCGCCAGCAGTGAGACGGGAGGGCCGGGCACAGATACGCAGTATTTT.

The chain uses TRBV7-2 and TRBJ2-5, with D unclear. The CDR3 has 15 amino acids. In germline, CDR1 is SGHTA, CDR2 FQGNSA. V dropped 3 bases and J dropped 2 bases, with 13 bases sitting between them. CDR3 nucleotide sequence: TGTGCCAGCAGCTTCCGCCGGGCAGGACAAGAGACCCAGTACTTC. This codes for CASSFRRAGQETQYF.

The gene calls are TRBV7-9 and TRBJ2-1; 12 nucleotides match TRBD2. The length of the CDR3 is 14 residues. Germline CDR1 SEHNR, CDR2 FQNEAQ (reference sequence). J gave up 8 bases and V 9 bases, and 8 bases lay outside the gene matches. CDR3 sequence (DNA): TGTGCCAGTCAGACTAGCGGGAGAGGGGATGAGCAGTTCTTC. This translates into CASQTSGRGDEQFF. Supplemented by reference TRBV7-9 and TRBJ2-1, the full variable domain reads DTGVSQNPRHKITKRGQNVTFRCDPISEHNRLYWYRQTLGQGPEFLTYFQNEAQLEKSRLLSDRFSAERPKGSFSTLEIQRTEQGDSAMYLCASQTSGRGDEQFFGPGTRLTVL.

The genes are TRBV27 and TRBJ1-2, with TRBD1 as a possible D gene (6 bases). This CDR3 is built from 15 residues. Germline lookup yields CDR1 MNHEY and CDR2 SMNVEV (reference sequence). V lost 6 bases to trimming and J lost 7 bases, with 21 bases between them. CDR3: CASRGAAIRVGGYTF. The CDR3 nucleotides are TGTGCCAGCAGGGGGGCTGCGATTCGGGTGGGTGGCTACACCTTC.

The chain couples TRBV5-1 to TRBJ1-1; the D gene is possibly TRBD1 (5 bases). The CDR3 sequence is 16 residues long. The germline V gene has CDR1 SGHRS and CDR2 YFSETQ. V was pared by 1 base and J by 5 bases, with 18 bases between. In DNA form, the CDR3 reads TGCGCCAGCAGCTTGTTAGGATGGACATTTTGGACTGAAGCTTTCTTT. Translation gives CASSLLGWTFWTEAFF. Based on the CDR3 plus reference TRBV5-1 and TRBJ1-1, the full variable domain is KAGVTQTPRYLIKTRGQQVTLSCSPISGHRSVSWYQQTPGQGLQFLFEYFSETQRNKGNFPGRFSGRQFSNSRSEMNVSTLELGDSALYLCASSLLGWTFWTEAFFGQGTRLTVV.

The rearrangement joins TRBV28 to TRBJ2-1, with no clear D. The length of the CDR3 is 16 residues. Trimming shortened V by 3 bases and J by 5 bases, and 17 bases separated the two germline ends. Per germline, CDR1 MDHEN and CDR2 SYDVKM. The DNA of the CDR3 is TGTGCCAGCAGTTTTTTTAGCCCTAGGTATCACAATGAGCAGTTCTTC. Translation gives CASSFFSPRYHNEQFF. Full variable domain (rest looked up from reference TRBV28 and TRBJ2-1): DVKVTQSSRYLVKRTGEKVFLECVQDMDHENMFWYRQDPGLGLRLIYFSYDVKMKEKGDIPEGYSVSREKKERFSLILESASTNQTSMYLCASSFFSPRYHNEQFFGPGTRLTVL.

This chain uses TRBV7-3 with TRBJ2-2; D is unclear. The CDR3 loop spans 14 amino acids. Germline V gene data show CDR1 as SGHTA and CDR2 as FQGTGA. V was trimmed by 4 bases and J by 4 bases, leaving 10 bases between them. CDR3 region: CASSSYSVTGELFF. The CDR3 DNA is TGTGCCAGCAGCTCCTACTCGGTCACCGGGGAGCTGTTTTTT.

The chain combines TRBV25-1 with TRBJ1-2; TRBD1 might be the D (5 bases). The germline V gene encodes CDR1 MGHDK and CDR2 SYGVNS. CDR3 length equals 12 residues. V was cut by 3 bases and J by 4 bases, with 6 bases left in between. This CDR3 reads CASSDQGYGYTF. The DNA for the CDR3 is TGTGCCAGCAGTGACCAGGGCTATGGCTACACCTTC.